These T cell receptor beta chains were read from a single sample in a study of blood T cell repertoires in COVID-19. TCRdb's copy holds only in-frame clones and misses some; the assay was immunoSEQ multiplex PCR. This table holds about 400,000 clones, more than 85% found once. The sample consisted of peripheral blood. These receptors came from a human donor in a cohort sampled during active COVID-19. Both conserved end residues are part of each CDR3. A D gene is named only where the DNA matches it firmly. Some rows mark clone size as missing; the rest say once, few, many or name a class of expanded clone.

V	D	size	J	CDR3	DNA
TRBV30	NA	NA	TRBJ2-3	CAWSLATADTQYF	TGTGCCTGGAGCCTAGCAACAGCAGATACGCAGTATTTT
TRBV28	NA	NA	TRBJ2-7	CASSPTGMYEQYF	TGTGCCAGCAGTCCTACGGGGATGTACGAGCAGTACTTC
TRBV7-8	NA	NA	TRBJ2-7	CASTPRAGEQYF	TGTGCCAGCACCCCGCGAGCGGGCGAGCAGTACTTC
TRBV29-1	TRBD2	NA	TRBJ2-7	CSVETTSGGGQYF	TGCAGCGTTGAAACTACTAGCGGGGGAGGGCAGTACTTC
TRBV6-6	TRBD2	few	TRBJ2-3	CASSLSPEGLASADTQYF	TGTGCCAGCAGTCTCTCTCCCGAGGGACTAGCGTCGGCGGATACGCAGTATTTT
TRBV28	TRBD2	NA	TRBJ2-1	CASGLSGTAGYNEQFF	TGTGCCAGCGGTCTTAGCGGGACCGCTGGGTACAATGAGCAGTTCTTC
TRBV4-2	TRBD2	NA	TRBJ2-2	CASSRSGGNTGELFF	TGTGCCAGCAGCCGGAGCGGGGGAAACACCGGGGAGCTGTTTTTT
TRBV19	NA	NA	TRBJ2-1	CATMRHVNNEQFF	TGTGCCACTATGAGACACGTCAACAATGAGCAGTTCTTC
TRBV3-1/TRBV3-2	TRBD1	few	TRBJ1-1	CASSWDRMNTEAFF	TGTGCCAGCAGCTGGGACAGGATGAACACTGAAGCTTTCTTT
TRBV6-1	TRBD2	NA	TRBJ2-7	CASSEGGGRRNEQYF	TGTGCCAGCAGTGAAGGGGGCGGGAGAAGGAACGAGCAGTACTTC
TRBV19	NA	once	TRBJ2-1	CASSMAGSSYNEQFF	TGTGCCAGTAGTATGGCGGGAAGCTCCTACAATGAGCAGTTCTTC
TRBV15	NA	NA	TRBJ1-1	CATSRDRLNTEAFF	TGTGCCACCAGCAGAGACAGGTTGAACACTGAAGCTTTCTTT
TRBV3-1/TRBV3-2	NA	NA	TRBJ1-2	CASNPGGYHGYTF	TGTGCCAGCAACCCAGGCGGGTATCATGGCTACACCTTC
TRBV19	TRBD1	once	TRBJ1-5	CASSGTGGQPQHF	TGTGCCAGTAGCGGGACAGGGGGCCAGCCCCAGCATTTT
TRBV10-3	NA	NA	TRBJ1-1	CAIRDRHPPSQNTEAFF	TGTGCCATCAGGGATAGACACCCCCCATCCCAAAACACTGAAGCTTTCTTT
TRBV6-5	TRBD1	NA	TRBJ2-7	CASLGTGIWEQYF	TGTGCCTCACTCGGGACAGGGATTTGGGAGCAGTACTTC
TRBV7-3	TRBD1	NA	TRBJ1-1	CASSLNSGGTEAFF	TGTGCCAGCAGCTTAAATTCAGGGGGCACTGAAGCTTTCTTT
TRBV15	NA	NA	TRBJ2-7	CATSRGAQSYEQYF	TGTGCCACCAGCAGAGGGGCTCAATCCTACGAGCAGTACTTC
TRBV27	NA	NA	TRBJ2-5	CASSSAETQYF	TGTGCCAGCAGTTCTGCGGAGACCCAGTACTTC
TRBV28	NA	NA	TRBJ1-2	CASSALTLTF	TGTGCCAGCAGTGCCCTTACTCTCACCTTC
TRBV14	NA	once	TRBJ1-2	CASSQARHAYGYTF	TGTGCCAGCAGCCAAGCCAGGCACGCCTATGGCTACACCTTC
TRBV10-3	TRBD1	NA	TRBJ1-2	CATRQGGNYGYTF	TGTGCCACTCGACAGGGCGGTAACTATGGCTACACCTTC
TRBV5-1	TRBD1	NA	TRBJ1-1	CASTPFGQAGYTEAFF	TGCGCCAGCACCCCATTCGGACAGGCCGGTTACACTGAAGCTTTCTTT
TRBV3-1/TRBV3-2	NA	NA	TRBJ2-2	CASSLQGTNTGELFF	TGTGCCAGCAGTCTACAGGGAACGAACACCGGGGAGCTGTTTTTT
TRBV7-8	TRBD2	NA	TRBJ2-1	CASSFGLAGSSSYNEQFF	TGTGCCAGCAGCTTCGGACTAGCGGGGTCTAGCTCCTACAATGAGCAGTTCTTC
TRBV7-9	TRBD2	NA	TRBJ2-3	CASSEPGLAGGTQYF	TGTGCCAGCAGCGAACCGGGACTAGCGGGGGGTACGCAGTATTTT
TRBV30	TRBD1	NA	TRBJ1-2	CAWSRDSNYGYTF	TGTGCCTGGTCCCGGGACAGCAACTATGGCTACACCTTC
TRBV5-1	NA	NA	TRBJ2-6	CASSPPGSSGANVLTF	TGCGCCAGCAGCCCGCCAGGGTCCTCTGGGGCCAACGTCCTGACTTTC
TRBV5-8	NA	NA	TRBJ2-7	CASSLQQGARHEQYF	TGTGCCAGCAGCTTGCAACAGGGAGCTCGCCACGAGCAGTACTTC
TRBV6-1	TRBD2	NA	TRBJ2-1	CASSDNSGRAYNEQFF	TGTGCCAGCAGTGACAATAGCGGGAGAGCCTACAATGAGCAGTTCTTC
TRBV24-1	NA	NA	TRBJ1-1	CATSVKAGSEAFF	TGTGCCACCAGTGTTAAAGCAGGGTCTGAAGCTTTCTTT
TRBV2	NA	NA	TRBJ1-6	CASSTFGGAVGSPLHF	TGTGCCAGCAGTACCTTCGGGGGAGCGGTTGGTTCACCCCTCCACTTT
TRBV3-1/TRBV3-2	NA	once	TRBJ2-3	CASSQDLVSDTQYF	TGTGCCAGCAGCCAAGATCTCGTCTCAGATACGCAGTATTTT
TRBV5-1	NA	NA	TRBJ2-7	CASSFLESGEQYF	TGCGCCAGCAGCTTCCTGGAGAGCGGCGAGCAGTACTTC
TRBV12-3/TRBV12-4	TRBD1	NA	TRBJ2-1	CASTPGGYNEQFF	TGTGCCAGCACGCCAGGGGGCTACAATGAGCAGTTCTTC
TRBV18	TRBD2	NA	TRBJ2-7	CASSLGTSGTSEQYF	TGTGCCAGCTCACTAGGGACTAGCGGGACAAGCGAGCAGTACTTC
TRBV11-2	TRBD1	NA	TRBJ2-3	CASSPNPGQLQYF	TGTGCCAGCAGCCCCAACCCGGGACAGTTGCAGTATTTT
TRBV28	TRBD1	NA	TRBJ2-2	CASSFDDRVAGELFF	TGTGCCAGCAGTTTCGACGACAGGGTAGCCGGGGAGCTGTTTTTT
TRBV28	TRBD2	NA	TRBJ2-1	CASSQQRDGGNEQFF	TGTGCCAGCAGTCAACAGCGGGATGGTGGCAATGAGCAGTTCTTC
TRBV6-5	NA	few	TRBJ2-2	CASSPAGTGELFF	TGTGCCAGCAGCCCCGCGGGCACCGGGGAGCTGTTTTTT
TRBV28	NA	NA	TRBJ1-1	CASSGGGDTEAFF	TGTGCCAGCAGCGGGGGGGGCGACACTGAAGCTTTCTTT
TRBV4-1	TRBD2	NA	TRBJ2-7	CASSRVAGEGAYEQYF	TGCGCCAGCAGCCGGGTAGCGGGAGAGGGGGCCTACGAGCAGTACTTC
TRBV19	NA	NA	TRBJ1-1	CASTELVGENTEAFF	TGTGCCAGTACTGAACTTGTCGGAGAGAACACTGAAGCTTTCTTT
TRBV9	NA	NA	TRBJ2-6	CASSVDEASGANVLTF	TGTGCCAGCAGCGTAGATGAGGCCTCTGGGGCCAACGTCCTGACTTTC
TRBV5-1	NA	NA	TRBJ2-7	CASSPDNEGNEQYF	TGCGCCAGCAGCCCGGATAATGAGGGCAACGAGCAGTACTTC
TRBV5-1	TRBD1	few	TRBJ2-1	CASSLAYNRGSYNEQFF	TGCGCCAGCAGCTTGGCCTATAACAGGGGGTCCTACAATGAGCAGTTCTTC
TRBV5-6	NA	NA	TRBJ2-7	CASSSLGHEQYF	TGTGCCAGCAGCTCCCTTGGCCACGAGCAGTACTTC
TRBV6-1	TRBD1	few	TRBJ2-1	CASSEEAGGYNEQFF	TGTGCCAGCAGTGAAGAGGCAGGGGGCTACAATGAGCAGTTCTTC
TRBV6-5	NA	NA	TRBJ1-3	CASTLTGDPGNTIYF	TGTGCCAGCACCTTAACAGGAGACCCTGGAAACACCATATATTTT
TRBV6-1	NA	NA	TRBJ2-5	CASSESGRQETQYF	TGTGCCAGCAGTGAAAGCGGGCGCCAAGAGACCCAGTACTTC
TRBV28	NA	many	TRBJ1-4	CASSFRGEANEKLFF	TGTGCCAGCAGTTTTCGCGGGGAGGCTAATGAAAAACTGTTTTTT
TRBV10-1	NA	NA	TRBJ2-3	CASSESSASASTDTQYF	TGCGCCAGCAGTGAGTCGTCGGCTAGCGCGAGCACAGATACGCAGTATTTT
TRBV6-4	TRBD1	NA	TRBJ1-2	CASTHEGAYYGYTF	TGTGCCAGCACCCATGAGGGGGCGTACTATGGCTACACCTTC
TRBV28	TRBD2	NA	TRBJ2-1	CASSPQLGLAGGEQFF	TGTGCCAGCAGTCCCCAGTTGGGACTAGCGGGAGGTGAGCAGTTCTTC
TRBV6-5	TRBD2	NA	TRBJ2-7	CASGVAGEGYGQYF	TGTGCCAGCGGGGTAGCGGGAGAAGGTTACGGGCAGTACTTC
TRBV5-1	TRBD1	NA	TRBJ1-3	CASSLSGTGSIYF	TGCGCCAGCAGCTTGTCCGGGACAGGGTCCATATATTTT
TRBV6-5	TRBD2	NA	TRBJ2-2	CASSYKREGLAGELFF	TGTGCCAGCAGTTACAAGCGGGAGGGCCTCGCCGGGGAGCTGTTTTTT
TRBV2	TRBD2	NA	TRBJ2-2	CASSVVGRAGELFF	TGTGCCAGCAGTGTTGTGGGGAGGGCCGGGGAGCTGTTTTTT
TRBV6-1	NA	NA	TRBJ1-2	CASSEGDYGYTF	TGTGCCAGCAGTGAAGGCGACTATGGCTACACCTTC
TRBV27	NA	NA	TRBJ2-1	CASSLSTSSYNEQFF	TGTGCCAGCAGTTTATCGACTAGCTCCTACAATGAGCAGTTCTTC